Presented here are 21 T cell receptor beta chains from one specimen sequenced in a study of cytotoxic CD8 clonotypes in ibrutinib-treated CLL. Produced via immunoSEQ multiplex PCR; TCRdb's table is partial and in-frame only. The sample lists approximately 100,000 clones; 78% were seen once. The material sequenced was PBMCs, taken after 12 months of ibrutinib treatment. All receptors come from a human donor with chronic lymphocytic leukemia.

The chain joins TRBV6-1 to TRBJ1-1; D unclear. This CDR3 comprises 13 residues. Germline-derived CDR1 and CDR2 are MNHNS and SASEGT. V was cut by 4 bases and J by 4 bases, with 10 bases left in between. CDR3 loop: CASSVGGPTEAFF. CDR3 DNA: TGTGCCAGCAGTGTCGGAGGGCCCACTGAAGCTTTCTTT.

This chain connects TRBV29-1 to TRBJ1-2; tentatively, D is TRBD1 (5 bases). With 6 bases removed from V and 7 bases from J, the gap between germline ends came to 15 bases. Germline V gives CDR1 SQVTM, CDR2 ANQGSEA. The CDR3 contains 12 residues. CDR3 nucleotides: TGCAGCGTGGGAGTCTCGGGACTTGGCTACACCTTC. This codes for CSVGVSGLGYTF. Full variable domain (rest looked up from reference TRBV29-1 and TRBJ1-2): SAVISQKPSRDICQRGTSLTIQCQVDSQVTMMFWYRQQPGQSLTLIATANQGSEATYESGFVIDKFPISRPNLTFSTLTVSNMSPEDSSIYLCSVGVSGLGYTFGSGTRLTVV.

CDR3 in DNA: TGCGCCAGCCTAAAAGGAGCTGGGGCCAACGTCCTGACTTTC. Protein sequence: CASLKGAGANVLTF. The chain joins TRBV5-1 to TRBJ2-6; no definite D call. V was pared by 7 bases and J by 2 bases, with 10 bases between. CDR3 length: 14 residues. Germline CDR1 reads SGHRS; CDR2 reads YFSETQ.

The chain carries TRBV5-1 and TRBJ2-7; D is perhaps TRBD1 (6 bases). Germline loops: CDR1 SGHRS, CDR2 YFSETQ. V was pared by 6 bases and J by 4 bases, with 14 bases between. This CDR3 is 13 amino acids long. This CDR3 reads CASNMGQQYEQYF. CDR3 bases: TGCGCCAGCAATATGGGACAACAATACGAGCAGTACTTC.

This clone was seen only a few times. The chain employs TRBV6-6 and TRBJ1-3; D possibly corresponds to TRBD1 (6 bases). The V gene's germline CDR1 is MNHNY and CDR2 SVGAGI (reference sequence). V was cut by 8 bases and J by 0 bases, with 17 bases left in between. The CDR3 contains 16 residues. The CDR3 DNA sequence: TGTGCCAGCTCTATCAGGGGAGGTGGCTCTGGAAACACCATATATTTT. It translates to CASSIRGGGSGNTIYF.

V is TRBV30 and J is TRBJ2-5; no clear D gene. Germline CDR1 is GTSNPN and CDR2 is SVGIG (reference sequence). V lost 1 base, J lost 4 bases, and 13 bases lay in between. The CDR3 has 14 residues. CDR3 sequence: CAWSARRKVETQYF. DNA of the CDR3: TGTGCCTGGAGTGCTCGTAGGAAGGTAGAGACCCAGTACTTC.

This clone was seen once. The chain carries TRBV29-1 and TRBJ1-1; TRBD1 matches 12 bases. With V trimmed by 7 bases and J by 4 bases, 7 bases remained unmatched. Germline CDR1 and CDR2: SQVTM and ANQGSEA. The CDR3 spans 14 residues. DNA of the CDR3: TGCAGCGGCACGGGACAGGGGGCGCGCACTGAAGCTTTCTTT. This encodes CSGTGQGARTEAFF. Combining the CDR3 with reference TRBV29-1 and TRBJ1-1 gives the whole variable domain SAVISQKPSRDICQRGTSLTIQCQVDSQVTMMFWYRQQPGQSLTLIATANQGSEATYESGFVIDKFPISRPNLTFSTLTVSNMSPEDSSIYLCSGTGQGARTEAFFGQGTRLTVV.

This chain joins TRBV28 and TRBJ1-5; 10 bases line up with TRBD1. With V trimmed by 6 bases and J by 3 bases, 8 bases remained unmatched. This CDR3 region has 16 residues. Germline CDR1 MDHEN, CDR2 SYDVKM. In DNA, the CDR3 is TGTGCCAGCAGGTCCGGGACAGGGGTTACCAATCAGCCCCAGCATTTT. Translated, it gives CASRSGTGVTNQPQHF.

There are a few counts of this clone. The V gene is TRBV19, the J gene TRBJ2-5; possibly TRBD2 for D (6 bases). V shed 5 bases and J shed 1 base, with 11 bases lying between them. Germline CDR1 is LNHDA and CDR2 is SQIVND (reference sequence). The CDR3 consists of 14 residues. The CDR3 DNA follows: TGTGCCAGTAGTGGCGGGACCTTCCAAGAGACCCAGTACTTC. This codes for CASSGGTFQETQYF.

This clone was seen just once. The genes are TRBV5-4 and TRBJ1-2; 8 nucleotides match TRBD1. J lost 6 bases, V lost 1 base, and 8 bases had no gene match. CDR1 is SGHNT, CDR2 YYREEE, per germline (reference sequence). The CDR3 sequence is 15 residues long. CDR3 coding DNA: TGTGCCAGCAGCTTGTGGAATAGGGACAGGCATGGCTACACCTTC. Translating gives CASSLWNRDRHGYTF.

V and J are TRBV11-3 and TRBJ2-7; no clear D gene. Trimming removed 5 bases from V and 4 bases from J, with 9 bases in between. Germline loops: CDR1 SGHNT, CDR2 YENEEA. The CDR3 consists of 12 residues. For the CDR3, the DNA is TGTGCCAGCAGCCCGCCGGGTTACGAGCAGTACTTC. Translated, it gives CASSPPGYEQYF.

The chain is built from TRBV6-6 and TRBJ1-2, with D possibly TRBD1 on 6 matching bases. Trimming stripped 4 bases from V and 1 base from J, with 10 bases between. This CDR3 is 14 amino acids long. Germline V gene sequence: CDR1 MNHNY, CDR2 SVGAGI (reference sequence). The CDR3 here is CASSLGGLNYGYTF. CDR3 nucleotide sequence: TGTGCCAGCAGTTTAGGGGGACTTAACTATGGCTACACCTTC.

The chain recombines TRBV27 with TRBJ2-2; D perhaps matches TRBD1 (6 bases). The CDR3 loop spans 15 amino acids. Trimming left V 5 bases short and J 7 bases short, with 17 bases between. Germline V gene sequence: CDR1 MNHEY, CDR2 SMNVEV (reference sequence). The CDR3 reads CASSPPPGQSGELFF. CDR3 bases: TGTGCCAGCAGTCCTCCCCCAGGACAGAGCGGGGAGCTGTTTTTT.

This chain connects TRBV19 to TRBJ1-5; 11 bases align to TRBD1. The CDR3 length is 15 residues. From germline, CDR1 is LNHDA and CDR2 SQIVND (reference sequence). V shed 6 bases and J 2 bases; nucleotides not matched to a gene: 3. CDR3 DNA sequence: TGTGCCAGTAGCGGACAGGGGGCGGGCAATCAGCCCCAGCATTTT. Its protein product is CASSGQGAGNQPQHF.

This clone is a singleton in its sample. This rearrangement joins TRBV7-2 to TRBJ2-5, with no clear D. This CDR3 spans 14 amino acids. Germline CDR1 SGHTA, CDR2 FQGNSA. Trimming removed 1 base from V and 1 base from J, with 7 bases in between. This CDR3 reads CASSLEFSQETQYF. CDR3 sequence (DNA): TGTGCCAGCAGCTTAGAATTCAGCCAAGAGACCCAGTACTTC.

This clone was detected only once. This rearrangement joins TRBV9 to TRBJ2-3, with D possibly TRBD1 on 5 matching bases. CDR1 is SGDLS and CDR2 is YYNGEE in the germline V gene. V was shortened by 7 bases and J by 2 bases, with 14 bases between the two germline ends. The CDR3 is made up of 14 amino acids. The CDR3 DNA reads TGTGCCAGCGGACCTCAGGGATTCACAGATACGCAGTATTTT. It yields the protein CASGPQGFTDTQYF.

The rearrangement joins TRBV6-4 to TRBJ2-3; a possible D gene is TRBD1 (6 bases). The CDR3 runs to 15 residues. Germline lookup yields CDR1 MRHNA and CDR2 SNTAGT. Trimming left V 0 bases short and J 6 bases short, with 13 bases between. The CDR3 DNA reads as TGTGCCAGCAGTGACTCGGGGGCAGTCCGGGATACGCAGTATTTT. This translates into CASSDSGAVRDTQYF.

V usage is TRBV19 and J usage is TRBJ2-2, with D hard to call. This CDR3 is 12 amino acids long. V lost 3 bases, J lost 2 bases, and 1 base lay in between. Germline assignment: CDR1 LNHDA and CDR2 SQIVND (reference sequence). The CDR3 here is CASSINTGELFF. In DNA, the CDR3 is TGTGCCAGTAGTATTAACACCGGGGAGCTGTTTTTT.

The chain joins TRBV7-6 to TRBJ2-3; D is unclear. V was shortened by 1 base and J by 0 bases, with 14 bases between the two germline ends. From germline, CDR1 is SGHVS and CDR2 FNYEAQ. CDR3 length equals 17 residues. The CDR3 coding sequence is TGTGCCAGCAGCTTAGAACTCGCGGCAGCTAGCACAGATACGCAGTATTTT. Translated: CASSLELAAASTDTQYF.

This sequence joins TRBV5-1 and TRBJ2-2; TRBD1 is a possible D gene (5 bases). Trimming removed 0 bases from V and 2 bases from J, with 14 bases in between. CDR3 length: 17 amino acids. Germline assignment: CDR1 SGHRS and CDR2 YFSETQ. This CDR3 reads CASSLVVQGGNTGELFF. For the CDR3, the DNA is TGCGCCAGCAGCTTGGTAGTGCAGGGTGGCAACACCGGGGAGCTGTTTTTT.

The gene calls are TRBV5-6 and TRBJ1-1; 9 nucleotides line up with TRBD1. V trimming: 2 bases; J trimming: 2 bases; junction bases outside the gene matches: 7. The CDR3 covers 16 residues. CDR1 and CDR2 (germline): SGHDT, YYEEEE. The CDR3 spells CASSLPGQGINTEAFF. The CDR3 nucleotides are TGTGCCAGCAGCTTACCGGGACAGGGAATAAACACTGAAGCTTTCTTT. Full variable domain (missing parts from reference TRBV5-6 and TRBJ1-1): DAGVTQSPTHLIKTRGQQVTLRCSPKSGHDTVSWYQQALGQGPQFIFQYYEEEERQRGNFPDRFSGHQFPNYSSELNVNALLLGDSALYLCASSLPGQGINTEAFFGQGTRLTVV.